What follows are 14 T cell receptor beta chains derived from one specimen sequenced in a study of cytomegalovirus exposure and HLA in healthy donors. 13 Jbeta primers and 60 Vbeta primers were used for the PCR. Sequencing was performed with immunoSEQ multiplex PCR; in TCRdb, only in-frame clones are kept and a portion is missing. The sample records 80,000 to 90,000 clones, approximately 80% being singletons. Sequenced: PBMCs. These receptors all come from a woman in her thirties in good health and CMV-seronegative.

CDR3 in DNA: TGTGCCACCAGCAGAGGGGGACAGCTCTCTGGAAACACCATATATTTT. Residues: CATSRGGQLSGNTIYF. V and J are TRBV15 and TRBJ1-3; 7 bases are shared with TRBD1. This CDR3 is 16 amino acids long. In germline, CDR1 is LNHNV, CDR2 YYDKDF (reference sequence). V was clipped by 1 base and J by 0 bases; unmatched bases: 3.

The V call is TRBV10-2, the J call TRBJ2-7, with D perhaps TRBD2 (6 bases). The CDR3 covers 15 residues. Per germline, CDR1 WSHSY and CDR2 SAAADI. Trimming removed 11 bases at V and 2 bases at J, with 22 bases between. In nucleotides, the CDR3 is TGCGCCTCGTCGGCCCAGTTGGAGGGCCCCTACGAGCAGTACTTC. Its translation: CASSAQLEGPYEQYF.

V is TRBV4-3 and J is TRBJ2-1; D perhaps matches TRBD1 (5 bases). There are 17 residues in the CDR3. The germline CDR1 and CDR2 sequences are LGHNA and YSLEER. V lost 0 bases, J lost 0 bases, and 12 bases lay in between. CDR3 sequence (DNA): TGCGCCAGCAGCCAAGACCCGACAGCCAGCTCCTACAATGAGCAGTTCTTC. Protein product: CASSQDPTASSYNEQFF.

This sequence joins TRBV21-1 and TRBJ2-1; the table's D gene call, TRBD1, was not cross checked with the DNA. TRBV21-1 represents a pseudogene. The CDR3 sequence is 17 residues long. CDR3 protein: CASSKPGGPHSYNEQFF. CDR3 DNA sequence: TGTGCCAGCAGCAAACCAGGGGGCCCCCACTCCTACAATGAGCAGTTCTTC.

This clone was observed a handful of times. The rearrangement uses TRBV11-2 and TRBJ2-7, with 8 bases lining up with TRBD2. CDR1 and CDR2 (germline): SGHAT, FQNNGV. CDR3 length: 12 residues. Trimming cost V 8 bases and J 3 bases; bases outside gene matches: 3. The CDR3 region is CASGTSLYEQYF. CDR3 sequence (DNA): TGTGCCAGCGGGACTAGTCTCTACGAGCAGTACTTC.

The chain couples TRBV6-1 to TRBJ1-5; D is unclear. Trimming pared 0 bases from V and 7 bases from J, leaving 19 bases between. The CDR3 contains 17 residues. Per germline, CDR1 MNHNS and CDR2 SASEGT. CDR3 loop: CASSEAVWTGRKQPQHF. The DNA of the CDR3 is TGTGCCAGCAGTGAAGCCGTCTGGACCGGGAGGAAACAGCCCCAGCATTTT.

The chain combines TRBV6-5 with TRBJ2-5, with a weak D call TRBD2 (5 bases). Germline V gives CDR1 MNHEY, CDR2 SVGAGI. CDR3 length: 14 amino acids. V dropped 6 bases and J dropped 5 bases, with 16 bases sitting between them. As DNA, the CDR3 is TGTGCCAGCAGGGGATCCGGTACGGGGGAGACCCAGTACTTC. Translating gives CASRGSGTGETQYF.

The chain links TRBV27 to TRBJ2-7; 7 bases are shared with TRBD1. With V trimmed by 3 bases and J by 3 bases, 8 bases remained unmatched. Germline CDR1 MNHEY, CDR2 SMNVEV (reference sequence). CDR3 length: 15 residues. The CDR3 sequence: CASSFTGTESYEQYF. CDR3 nucleotide sequence: TGTGCCAGCAGTTTCACCGGGACAGAGAGCTACGAGCAGTACTTC.

The rearrangement links TRBV6-5 to TRBJ2-7, with TRBD2 matching 7 bases. V lost 2 bases, J lost 5 bases, and 6 bases stayed unmatched. This CDR3 region has 14 residues. The V gene's germline CDR1 is MNHEY and CDR2 SVGAGI. CDR3 nucleotides: TGTGCCAGCAGTTACGGATGGGGGGGGGACGAGCAGTACTTC. It translates to CASSYGWGGDEQYF.

V is TRBV7-2 and J is TRBJ2-6, with TRBD1 matching 10 bases. J was trimmed by 0 bases and V by 8 bases; bases with no gene match: 13. The CDR3 spans 19 residues. Germline-derived CDR1 and CDR2 are SGHTA and FQGNSA. This CDR3 reads CASAINRGQGSSGANVLTF. CDR3 DNA sequence: TGTGCCAGCGCAATTAATAGGGGACAGGGGTCCTCTGGGGCCAACGTCCTGACTTTC.

The chain uses TRBV10-3 and TRBJ2-1; 9 bases fit TRBD2. Trimming removed 4 bases from V and 1 base from J; junction bases left unmatched: 8. The CDR3 has 17 amino acids. Germline CDR1 is ENHRY and CDR2 is SYGVKD. The chain's CDR3 is CAISGTLLAGSYNEQFF. Written as DNA, the CDR3 is TGTGCCATCAGTGGAACATTACTAGCGGGTTCCTACAATGAGCAGTTCTTC.

The V gene is TRBV19, the J gene TRBJ2-1, with TRBD1 as a possible D gene (6 bases). Per the germline V gene, CDR1 is LNHDA and CDR2 is SQIVND (reference sequence). The V end was cut by 4 bases, the J end by 8 bases, with 12 bases between. This CDR3 has 13 residues. CDR3 sequence reads: CASSRAGVHEQFF. CDR3 DNA: TGTGCCAGTAGTAGGGCAGGGGTCCATGAGCAGTTCTTC.

The DNA of the CDR3 is TGTGCCACCAGCTCCGACAGGGGAATCAATCAGCCCCAGCATTTT. Its translation is CATSSDRGINQPQHF. The rearrangement joins TRBV15 to TRBJ1-5, with 8 nucleotides matching TRBD1. The germline V gene encodes CDR1 LNHNV and CDR2 YYDKDF (reference sequence). V lost 5 bases and J lost 3; bases outside the gene matches: 6. The CDR3 spans 15 residues.

V gene TRBV27 combines with J gene TRBJ2-1; 7 bases align to TRBD1. Germline CDR1 is MNHEY and CDR2 is SMNVEV (reference sequence). This CDR3 contains 15 residues. V lost 4 bases and J lost 3; bases outside the gene matches: 6. CDR3 region: CASSSRGLIYNEQFF. In DNA form, the CDR3 reads TGTGCCAGCAGTTCGAGGGGGCTGATCTACAATGAGCAGTTCTTC.